The 24 T cell receptor beta chains below come from one sample, sequenced in a study of T cell repertoires in cytomegalovirus infection. Antigens for these TCRs are unknown. From the reads, TCRdb called clonotypes with MiXCR, one entry per CDR3 protein. The sample consists of some 920,000 distinct CDR3 sequences, approximately 31% of them appearing once. Sequenced material: cultured CD8+ T cells from PBMCs, taken from culture after CMV antigen stimulation. These receptors all come from a human donor in good health (CMV status not recorded). Some clones in this sample may be carry-over from other donors' samples.

The sample holds many counts of this clonotype. CDR3 sequence reads: CASSLYGGVDQPQHF. The CDR3 nucleotides read TGTGCCAGCAGTTTATACGGCGGGGTTGATCAGCCCCAGCATTTT. V usage is TRBV28 and J usage is TRBJ1-5; D uncertain. This CDR3 is 15 amino acids long. Germline CDR1 reads MDHEN; CDR2 reads SYDVKM. The ends were cut back, 1 base at V and 5 bases at J, with 12 bases in the middle. Variable domain in full (rest from reference TRBV28 and TRBJ1-5): DVKVTQSSRYLVKRTGEKVFLECVQDMDHENMFWYRQDPGLGLRLIYFSYDVKMKEKGDIPEGYSVSREKKERFSLILESASTNQTSMYLCASSLYGGVDQPQHFGDGTRLSIL.

This clonotype was seen a handful of times. The gene calls are TRBV19 and TRBJ1-4; D perhaps matches TRBD1 (5 bases). Trimming took off 3 bases at V and 4 bases at J, with 24 bases between the two ends. This CDR3 spans 19 amino acids. The germline CDR1 and CDR2 sequences are LNHDA and SQIVND (reference sequence). CDR3 sequence: CASSMYVVEQVDLNEKLFF. In DNA form, the CDR3 reads TGTGCCAGTAGTATGTACGTTGTGGAACAGGTGGACCTTAATGAAAAACTGTTTTTT.

The chain couples TRBV27 to TRBJ2-1; TRBD1 agrees at 10 bases. The junction had 12 bases not matched to a gene; V was cut back by 8 bases and J by 8 bases. The CDR3 runs 15 residues. CDR1 is MNHEY, CDR2 SMNVEV, per germline (reference sequence). The CDR3, as DNA: TGTGCCAGCGGGTTTGTGGGACAGGGGTACGATGAGCAGTTCTTC. Its translation is CASGFVGQGYDEQFF.

This clonotype was seen a handful of times. The chain couples TRBV4-1 to TRBJ1-2, with a tentative D call TRBD1 (6 bases). The germline V and J ends were trimmed by 1 base and 8 bases, with 14 bases remaining between them. The CDR3 covers 14 residues. Germline V gene data show CDR1 as MGHRA and CDR2 as YSYEKL. The CDR3: CASSQVNQGQGYTF. CDR3 DNA: TGCGCCAGCAGCCAAGTAAACCAGGGACAAGGCTACACCTTC.

This clonotype was observed a single time. Relative to the germline gene, one junction end is altered; a read error may explain this. V usage is TRBV6-6 and J usage is TRBJ1-5; weak D call: TRBD1 (5 bases). CDR1 MNHNY and CDR2 SVGAGI come from the germline V gene (reference sequence). The CDR3 has 15 amino acids. CDR3 sequence: CTSSYSTGEDQPQHF. CDR3 coding DNA: TGTACCAGCAGTTACTCGACGGGGGAGGATCAGCCCCAGCATTTT.

Note on this clonotype: At one of its ends the junction is not consistent with the germline gene, which may arise from a read error. The chain combines TRBV11-2 with TRBJ2-4; D may be TRBD2 (6 bases). Germline-derived CDR1 and CDR2 are SGHAT and FQNNGV. The CDR3 sequence is 21 residues long. The CDR3 nucleotides are TGTGCCAGCAGCGTAGATAGGGCGGGGCCCACTCCCACTCTAGCCAAAAACATTCAGTACTTC. This gives the protein CASSVDRAGPTPTLAKNIQYF.

V and J are TRBV14 and TRBJ1-1; D call uncertain. V was pared by 5 bases and J by 1 base, with 11 bases between. The germline CDR1 and CDR2 sequences are SGHDN and FVKESK. The CDR3 is 14 amino acids. The CDR3 nucleotides read TGTGCCAGCAGCGCGTTCGACAAGAACACTGAAGCTTTCTTT. Protein: CASSAFDKNTEAFF.

This clonotype was found a few times. The chain is built from TRBV19 and TRBJ2-1; 9 bases align to TRBD1. The CDR3 contains 16 residues. CDR1 and CDR2 (germline): LNHDA, SQIVND (reference sequence). V shed 4 bases and J 3 bases; nucleotides not matched to a gene: 7. This chain's CDR3 is CASSNVRQGGYNEQFF. The CDR3 nucleotides are TGTGCCAGTAGTAACGTAAGACAGGGGGGCTACAATGAGCAGTTCTTC.

This clonotype occurred many times. This rearrangement joins TRBV28 to TRBJ2-4, with D possibly called TRBD1 or TRBD2 (5 bases each). Germline CDR1 and CDR2: MDHEN and SYDVKM. Between the trimmed V and J ends, which lost 4 bases and 15 bases, there was a span of 13 bases. The CDR3 extends over 11 amino acids. CDR3 DNA sequence: TGTGCCAGCAGTTCCTCGTGGGGGTGGTACTTC. Its translation: CASSSSWGWYF.

A few counts support this clonotype. The V and J genes are TRBV2 and TRBJ2-7, with D unresolved. The CDR3 is 14 amino acids. V was clipped by 5 bases and J by 4 bases, with 15 bases between them. CDR1 SNHLY and CDR2 FYNNEI come from the germline V gene. The CDR3 DNA sequence: TGTGCCAGCAGTACTAACTTGGGTCCATACGAGCAGTACTTC. Translated: CASSTNLGPYEQYF.

This clonotype has a single count. This sequence joins TRBV9 and TRBJ2-3; D call uncertain. The CDR3 is 13 amino acids. V gave up 2 bases and J gave up 6 bases, with 10 bases separating them. Germline-derived CDR1 and CDR2 are SGDLS and YYNGEE. CDR3 in amino acids: CASSVGLGDTQYF. CDR3 nucleotides: TGTGCCAGCAGCGTTGGCTTAGGGGATACGCAGTATTTT.

This clonotype was detected once. A much larger clone is a single base away; this may be a read error. This sequence joins TRBV7-1 and TRBJ2-1; possibly TRBD1 for D (5 bases). TRBV7-1 falls under the ORF class, with uncertain function. CDR3 length equals 16 residues. V shed 5 bases and J shed 2 bases, with 16 bases lying between them. The CDR3 nucleotides are TGTGCCAGCAGCACAGGATCTCCGAGCCCCTACAATGAGCAGTTCTTC. Its translation is CASSTGSPSPYNEQFF.

The chain couples TRBV12-3 or TRBV12-4 to TRBJ1-1; D gene uncertain. This CDR3 spans 16 amino acids. V lost 2 bases and J 4 bases, leaving 17 bases between the germline ends. The CDR3 region has the DNA TGTGCCAGCAGTTTAATATACGAGGGCATACTCACTGAAGCTTTCTTT. Translation: CASSLIYEGILTEAFF.

The chain joins TRBV12-3 or TRBV12-4 to TRBJ1-2; the D gene is possibly TRBD1 (5 bases). This CDR3 has 13 residues. Between the trimmed V and J ends, which lost 6 bases and 6 bases, there was a span of 14 bases. The CDR3 region has the DNA TGTGCCAGCAGGACCCTGGGGGATCATGGCTACACCTTC. This sequence encodes CASRTLGDHGYTF.

J is TRBJ2-1 and V is TRBV19; perhaps TRBD1 as D (5 bases). The CDR3 contains 15 residues. V lost 3 bases and J 4 bases, leaving 13 bases between the germline ends. The germline CDR1 and CDR2 sequences are LNHDA and SQIVND (reference sequence). DNA of the CDR3: TGTGCCAGTAGTATTGCAGGGTTCCGGTACAATGAGCAGTTCTTC. Translating gives CASSIAGFRYNEQFF.

J is TRBJ2-1 and V is TRBV10-3, with TRBD2 matching over 8 bases. Germline assignment: CDR1 ENHRY and CDR2 SYGVKD. The CDR3 contains 18 residues. V shed 0 bases, J shed 4 bases, and the junction held 11 bases outside the gene matches. The CDR3 is CAISESEAGADAYNEQFF. In nucleotides, the CDR3 is TGTGCCATCAGTGAGTCGGAAGCGGGGGCCGACGCATACAATGAGCAGTTCTTC.

This clonotype has just a few counts. The chain couples TRBV10-3 to TRBJ2-1, with D perhaps assigned TRBD1 or TRBD2 (5 bases each). The CDR3 is made up of 10 amino acids. Trimming left V 6 bases short and J 11 bases short, with 8 bases between. CDR1 is ENHRY and CDR2 is SYGVKD in the germline V gene. CDR3 coding DNA: TGTGCCATCAGGGGGGACCAGCAGTTCTTC. This codes for CAIRGDQQFF.

This clonotype was found many times. This chain connects TRBV29-1 to TRBJ2-7; 10 nucleotides align to TRBD2. J lost 4 bases, V lost 4 bases, and 7 bases had no gene match. Germline assignment: CDR1 SQVTM and CDR2 ANQGSEA. The CDR3 is 14 amino acids. CDR3 in amino acids: CSVARTSGVYEQYF. For the CDR3, the DNA is TGCAGCGTTGCTCGAACTAGCGGGGTATACGAGCAGTACTTC.

Notes on this clonotype: A much more abundant neighbour one base away suggests this may be a read error. CDR3 sequence: CASIARLAAAPDTQYF. The CDR3 DNA follows: TGTGCCAGCATTGCCCGACTAGCGGCGGCTCCAGATACGCAGTATTTT. The chain couples TRBV6-1 to TRBJ2-3; 9 bases align to TRBD2. Germline V gives CDR1 MNHNS, CDR2 SASEGT. The J segment lost 4 bases and the V segment lost 7 bases, leaving 12 bases of the junction unmatched. There are 16 residues in the CDR3.

In its sample, this clonotype was seen a few times. The chain uses TRBV10-3 and TRBJ2-1; D is possibly TRBD2 (5 bases). Germline lookup yields CDR1 ENHRY and CDR2 SYGVKD. This CDR3 contains 16 residues. V lost 3 bases, J lost 0 bases, and 12 bases lay in between. The CDR3 DNA reads TGTGCCATCAGTGAAGGTGAGGGCTTCTCCTACAATGAGCAGTTCTTC. Translating it yields CAISEGEGFSYNEQFF.

This clonotype was observed at least ten times. The V call is TRBV7-2, the J call TRBJ1-1; possible D gene TRBD1, 6 bases. Trimming pared 0 bases from V and 4 bases from J, leaving 12 bases between. Germline CDR1 is SGHTA and CDR2 is FQGNSA. The CDR3 contains 15 residues. CDR3 region: CASSLAPGAVTEAFF. CDR3 DNA: TGTGCCAGCAGCTTAGCGCCGGGGGCTGTCACTGAAGCTTTCTTT.

The V call is TRBV5-6, the J call TRBJ1-1, with D uncertain. Germline loops: CDR1 SGHDT, CDR2 YYEEEE. V lost 2 bases to trimming and J lost 7 bases, with 15 bases between them. The CDR3 totals 14 residues. The CDR3 sequence: CASSFGRPAGEAFF. CDR3 DNA sequence: TGTGCCAGCAGCTTCGGCCGTCCGGCAGGTGAAGCTTTCTTT.

This clonotype was detected a few times. J is TRBJ2-7 and V is TRBV6-1; TRBD2 might be the D (6 bases). CDR1 and CDR2 from the germline V gene are MNHNS and SASEGT. Trimming left V 1 base short and J 3 bases short, with 10 bases between. The CDR3 sequence is 14 residues long. CDR3 in amino acids: CASSEVREDYEQYF. DNA of the CDR3: TGTGCCAGCAGTGAAGTCAGGGAGGACTACGAGCAGTACTTC.

This clonotype showed up many times. V usage is TRBV7-8 and J usage is TRBJ1-5; TRBD1 might be the D (6 bases). Trimming cost V 1 base and J 5 bases, with 9 bases left between them. This CDR3 region has 14 residues. From germline, CDR1 is SGHVS and CDR2 FQNEAQ. The CDR3 protein is CASSLDAGDQPQHF. The CDR3 DNA is TGTGCCAGCAGCTTAGATGCAGGGGATCAGCCCCAGCATTTT.